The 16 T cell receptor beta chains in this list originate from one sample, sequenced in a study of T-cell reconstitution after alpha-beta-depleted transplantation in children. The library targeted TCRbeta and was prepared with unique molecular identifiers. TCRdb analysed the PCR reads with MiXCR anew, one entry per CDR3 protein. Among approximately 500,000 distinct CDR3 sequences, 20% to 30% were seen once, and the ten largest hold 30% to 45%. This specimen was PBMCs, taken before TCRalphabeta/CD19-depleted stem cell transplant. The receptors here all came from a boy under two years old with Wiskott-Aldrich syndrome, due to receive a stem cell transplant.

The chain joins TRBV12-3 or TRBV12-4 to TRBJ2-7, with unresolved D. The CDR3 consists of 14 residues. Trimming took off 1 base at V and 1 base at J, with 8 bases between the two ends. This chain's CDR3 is CASSLEGGSYEQYF. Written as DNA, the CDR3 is TGTGCCAGCAGTTTAGAGGGTGGGTCCTACGAGCAGTACTTC.

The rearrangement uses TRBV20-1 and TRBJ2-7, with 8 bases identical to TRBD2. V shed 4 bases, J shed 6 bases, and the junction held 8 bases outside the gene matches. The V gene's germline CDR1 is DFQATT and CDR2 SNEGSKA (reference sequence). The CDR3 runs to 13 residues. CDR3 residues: CSATHREGPEQYF. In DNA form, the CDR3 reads TGCAGTGCTACCCACCGGGAGGGCCCCGAGCAGTACTTC.

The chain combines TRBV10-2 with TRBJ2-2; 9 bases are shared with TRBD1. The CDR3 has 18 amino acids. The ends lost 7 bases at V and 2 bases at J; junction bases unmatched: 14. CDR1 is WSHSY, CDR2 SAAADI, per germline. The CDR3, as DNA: TGCGCCAGCACCCTAGCAGCACAGGGGGCCTCAAACACCGGGGAGCTGTTTTTT. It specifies CASTLAAQGASNTGELFF.

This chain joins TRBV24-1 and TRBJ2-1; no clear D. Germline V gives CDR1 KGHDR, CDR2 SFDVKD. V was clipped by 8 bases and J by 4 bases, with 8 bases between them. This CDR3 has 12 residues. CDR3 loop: CATMDRYNEQFF. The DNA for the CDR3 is TGTGCCACCATGGATCGTTACAATGAGCAGTTCTTC.

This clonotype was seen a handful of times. The CDR3 sequence: CASRWERNSPLHF. DNA of the CDR3: TGTGCCAGCAGGTGGGAAAGGAATTCACCCCTCCACTTT. This chain uses TRBV6-1 with TRBJ1-6; D remains unclear. Per germline, CDR1 MNHNS and CDR2 SASEGT. V shed 6 bases and J shed 7 bases, with 10 bases lying between them. The CDR3 is 13 residues long.

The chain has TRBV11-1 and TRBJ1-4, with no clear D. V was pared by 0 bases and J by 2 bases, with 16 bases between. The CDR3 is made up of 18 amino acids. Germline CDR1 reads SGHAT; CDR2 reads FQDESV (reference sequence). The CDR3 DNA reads TGTGCCAGCAGCTTAGCGCTGGAGGGAAGGCGGACTAATGAAAAACTGTTTTTT. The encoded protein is CASSLALEGRRTNEKLFF.

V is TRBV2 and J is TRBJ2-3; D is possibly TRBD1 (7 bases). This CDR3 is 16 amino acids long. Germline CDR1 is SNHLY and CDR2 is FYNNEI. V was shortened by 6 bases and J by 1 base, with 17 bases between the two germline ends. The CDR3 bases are TGTGCCAGCAGGGGGGGACAGAGCGGACGCACAGATACGCAGTATTTT. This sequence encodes CASRGGQSGRTDTQYF.

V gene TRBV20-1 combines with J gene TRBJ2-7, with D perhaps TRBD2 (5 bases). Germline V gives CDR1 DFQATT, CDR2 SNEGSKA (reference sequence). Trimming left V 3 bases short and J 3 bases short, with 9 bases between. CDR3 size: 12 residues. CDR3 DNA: TGCAGTGCTAGTTACGGGATCTACGAGCAGTACTTC. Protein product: CSASYGIYEQYF.

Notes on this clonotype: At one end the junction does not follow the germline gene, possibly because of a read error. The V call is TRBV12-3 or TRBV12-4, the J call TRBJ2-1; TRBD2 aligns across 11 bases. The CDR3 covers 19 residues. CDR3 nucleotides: TGTGCCTGCAGTTTGATCCCCTCTCTAGCGGGAGGTATTAGGAATGAGCAGTTCTTC. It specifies CACSLIPSLAGGIRNEQFF.

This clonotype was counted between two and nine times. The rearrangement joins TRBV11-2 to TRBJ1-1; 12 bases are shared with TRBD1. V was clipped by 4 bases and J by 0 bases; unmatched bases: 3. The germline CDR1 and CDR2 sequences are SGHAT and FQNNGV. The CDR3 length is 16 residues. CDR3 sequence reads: CASSWGQGAMNTEAFF. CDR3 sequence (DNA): TGTGCCAGCAGCTGGGGACAGGGGGCGATGAACACTGAAGCTTTCTTT.

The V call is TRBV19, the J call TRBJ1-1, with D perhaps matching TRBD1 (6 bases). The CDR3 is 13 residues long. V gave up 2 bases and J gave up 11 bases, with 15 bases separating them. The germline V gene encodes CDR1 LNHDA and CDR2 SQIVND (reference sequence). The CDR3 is CASSIFGRGEAFF. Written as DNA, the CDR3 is TGTGCCAGTAGTATATTTGGCAGGGGCGAGGCTTTCTTT.

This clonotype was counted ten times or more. This CDR3 is CASSLASNQPQHF. The CDR3 DNA reads as TGCGCCAGCAGCTTGGCCAGCAATCAGCCCCAGCATTTT. The chain has TRBV5-1 and TRBJ1-5; the D is unclear. Trimming pared 0 bases from V and 1 base from J, leaving 2 bases between. Germline assignment: CDR1 SGHRS and CDR2 YFSETQ. This CDR3 has 13 amino acids.

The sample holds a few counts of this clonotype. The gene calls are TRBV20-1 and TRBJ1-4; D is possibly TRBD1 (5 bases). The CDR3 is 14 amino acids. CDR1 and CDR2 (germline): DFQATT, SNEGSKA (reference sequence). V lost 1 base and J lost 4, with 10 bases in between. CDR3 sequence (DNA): TGCAGTGCTAGAGCCGGGGGTCTTAATGAAAAACTGTTTTTT. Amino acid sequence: CSARAGGLNEKLFF.

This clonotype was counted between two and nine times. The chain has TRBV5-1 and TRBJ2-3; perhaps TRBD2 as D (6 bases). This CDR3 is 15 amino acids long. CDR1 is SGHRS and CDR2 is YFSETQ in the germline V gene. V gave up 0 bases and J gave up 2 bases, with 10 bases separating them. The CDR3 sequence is CASSLGGATTDTQYF. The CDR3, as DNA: TGCGCCAGCAGCTTGGGCGGGGCGACCACAGATACGCAGTATTTT.

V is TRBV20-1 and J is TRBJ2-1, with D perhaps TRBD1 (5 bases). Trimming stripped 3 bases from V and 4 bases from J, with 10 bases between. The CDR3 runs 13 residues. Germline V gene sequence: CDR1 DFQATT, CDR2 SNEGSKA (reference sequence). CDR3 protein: CSASGPGYNEQFF. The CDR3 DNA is TGCAGTGCTAGCGGGCCAGGGTACAATGAGCAGTTCTTC.

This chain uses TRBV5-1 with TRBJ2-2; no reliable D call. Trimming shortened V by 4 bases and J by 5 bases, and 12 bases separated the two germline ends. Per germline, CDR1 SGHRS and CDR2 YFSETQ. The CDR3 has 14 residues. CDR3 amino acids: CASSLGWGTGELFF. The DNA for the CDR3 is TGCGCCAGCAGCCTAGGCTGGGGTACCGGGGAGCTGTTTTTT.